These 19 T cell receptor beta chains were all obtained from the same sample, sequenced in a study of blood T cell repertoires in COVID-19. Assay: immunoSEQ multiplex PCR; the TCRdb copy retains only in-frame clones and omits some. The table shows about 300,000 clones, with around nine tenths occurring only once. Sequenced input: peripheral blood. The origin of the receptors is a woman in her thirties with COVID-19, enrolled during active disease.

The chain recombines TRBV7-9 with TRBJ1-2; a weak D match, TRBD1 (6 bases). This CDR3 has 18 amino acids. Deletions cut 5 bases from V and 4 bases from J, with 26 bases between. Per the germline V gene, CDR1 is SEHNR and CDR2 is FQNEAQ (reference sequence). In nucleotides, the CDR3 is TGTGCCAGCAGCGCGAGACGCAACCAACAGGGCGGCGGCTATGGCTACACCTTC. The encoded protein is CASSARRNQQGGGYGYTF.

The rearrangement links TRBV9 to TRBJ1-1; D is uncertain. Trimming took off 4 bases at V and 2 bases at J, with 9 bases between the two ends. The germline gives CDR1 SGDLS, CDR2 YYNGEE. The CDR3 consists of 13 residues. CDR3 region: CASSPSGNTEAFF. The DNA for the CDR3 is TGTGCCAGCAGCCCCTCAGGTAACACTGAAGCTTTCTTT.

J is TRBJ2-3 and V is TRBV7-9, with D possibly being TRBD1 (6 bases). With 3 bases removed from V and 2 bases from J, the gap between germline ends came to 24 bases. Germline V gene sequence: CDR1 SEHNR, CDR2 FQNEAQ (reference sequence). The CDR3 runs to 19 residues. CDR3 sequence: CASSFSRPRTDRYTDTQYF. In DNA form, the CDR3 reads TGTGCCAGCAGCTTTTCGAGGCCCCGGACAGACCGTTACACAGATACGCAGTATTTT.

A remark on this clone: Other DNA sequences of this sample code for an identical CDR3. The V call is TRBV6-5, the J call TRBJ1-3; D uncertain. Germline CDR1 is MNHEY and CDR2 is SVGAGI. This CDR3 has 11 residues. Between the trimmed V and J ends, which lost 7 bases and 4 bases, there was a span of 5 bases. CDR3 nucleotides: TGTGCCAGCACTAGGGGAAACACCATATATTTT. It yields the protein CASTRGNTIYF.

The chain combines TRBV7-2 with TRBJ1-3, with D unclear. In germline, CDR1 is SGHTA, CDR2 FQGNSA. This CDR3 spans 15 amino acids. Trimming removed 5 bases at V and 0 bases at J, with 11 bases between. The CDR3 sequence: CASSRQVGSGNTIYF. For the CDR3, the DNA is TGTGCCAGCAGCCGCCAAGTCGGCTCTGGAAACACCATATATTTT.

The chain employs TRBV24-1 and TRBJ2-1; 7 positions match TRBD1. Germline CDR1 KGHDR, CDR2 SFDVKD. This CDR3 comprises 15 residues. The V segment lost 5 bases and the J segment 8 bases; nucleotides outside the gene matches: 11. The CDR3 here is CATSVPTGTGHEQFF. CDR3 nucleotides: TGTGCCACCAGTGTCCCGACAGGGACGGGACATGAGCAGTTCTTC.

CDR3 region: CASSPDQGGNTEAFF. Here the CDR3 DNA reads TGTGCCAGCTCACCAGATCAGGGGGGGAACACTGAAGCTTTCTTT. The chain recombines TRBV18 with TRBJ1-1; 7 positions agree with TRBD1. Trimming at V came to 2 bases and at J to 1 base, leaving 4 bases not matched to a gene. There are 15 residues in the CDR3. CDR1 and CDR2 (germline): KGHSH, LQKENI.

A note on this clone: Other DNA sequences in the same sample also yield this CDR3. The V call is TRBV5-1, the J call TRBJ2-1, with a tentative D call TRBD2 (6 bases). Germline CDR1 reads SGHRS; CDR2 reads YFSETQ. Deletions cut 1 base from V and 7 bases from J, with 9 bases between. The CDR3 runs to 13 residues. CDR3 amino acids: CASSLTGGNEQFF. CDR3 sequence (DNA): TGCGCCAGCAGCTTGACCGGGGGTAATGAGCAGTTCTTC.

The V call is TRBV29-1, the J call TRBJ1-1; unclear D gene. CDR1 is SQVTM and CDR2 is ANQGSEA in the germline V gene. The length of the CDR3 is 12 residues. V was trimmed by 4 bases and J by 1 base, leaving 7 bases between them. The CDR3 DNA is TGCAGCGTTGTCGAGGGGAACACTGAAGCTTTCTTT. This sequence encodes CSVVEGNTEAFF.

This clone has just a few counts. The chain uses TRBV29-1 and TRBJ2-2, with D perhaps TRBD2 (5 bases). CDR3 length: 15 amino acids. The germline gives CDR1 SQVTM, CDR2 ANQGSEA. The ends were cut back, 2 bases at V and 5 bases at J, with 15 bases in the middle. The CDR3 bases are TGCAGCGTTGAAACTTCGGGGTTGAAGACCGGGGAGCTGTTTTTT. Its protein product is CSVETSGLKTGELFF.

The CDR3 bases are TGTGCCAGCAGCCACTACACAGGGGGCAGAGTCTCTGGGGCCAACGTCCTGACTTTC. It is translated as CASSHYTGGRVSGANVLTF. The gene calls are TRBV14 and TRBJ2-6, with TRBD1 identical over 9 bases. Germline CDR1 reads SGHDN; CDR2 reads FVKESK. The CDR3 is 19 residues long. J lost 0 bases, V lost 3 bases, and 9 bases had no gene match.

The rearrangement links TRBV2 to TRBJ2-7; 8 bases match TRBD1. Germline V gene sequence: CDR1 SNHLY, CDR2 FYNNEI. This CDR3 is 14 amino acids long. J lost 3 bases, V lost 7 bases, and 8 bases had no gene match. As DNA, the CDR3 is TGTGCCAGCAAAGATCGACAGGGGAGCTACGAGCAGTACGTC. This gives the protein CASKDRQGSYEQYV.

This chain uses TRBV2 with TRBJ2-3; 8 nucleotides line up with TRBD2. Unmatched junction bases numbered 19, after V lost 5 bases and J lost 3 bases. Germline CDR1 reads SNHLY; CDR2 reads FYNNEI. The CDR3 is 19 residues long. The CDR3 coding sequence is TGTGCCAGCAGTCCAGCCCTGATCCGGGGGGGCTGGGGTACAGATACGCAGTATTTT. Protein sequence: CASSPALIRGGWGTDTQYF.

The chain is built from TRBV19 and TRBJ2-1; 7 nucleotides line up with TRBD2. Losses at the gene ends were 1 base for V and 1 base for J; bases not matched to a gene: 4. CDR3 length: 16 amino acids. Germline CDR1 LNHDA, CDR2 SQIVND (reference sequence). This CDR3 is CASSIVVRGSYNEQFF. The CDR3 region has the DNA TGTGCCAGTAGTATAGTGGTGCGGGGGTCCTACAATGAGCAGTTCTTC.

V usage is TRBV18 and J usage is TRBJ1-1, with D possibly being TRBD1 (5 bases). The length of the CDR3 is 12 residues. Germline V gene lookup returns CDR1 KGHSH and CDR2 LQKENI. Trimming removed 4 bases from V and 5 bases from J, with 8 bases in between. The CDR3 DNA is TGTGCCAGCTCACATGCAGGGACTGAAGCTTTCTTT. It is translated as CASSHAGTEAFF.

The chain employs TRBV7-9 and TRBJ2-3; no firm D call. Germline loops: CDR1 SEHNR, CDR2 FQNEAQ (reference sequence). This CDR3 region has 14 residues. Trimming shortened V by 3 bases and J by 3 bases, and 10 bases separated the two germline ends. This chain's CDR3 is CASSLRSATDTQYF. For the CDR3, the DNA is TGTGCCAGCAGCTTGAGAAGCGCGACAGATACGCAGTATTTT.

As regards this clone: Other nucleotide sequences from this sample produce the same CDR3. This rearrangement joins TRBV7-2 to TRBJ1-3, with TRBD1 matching over 7 bases. Trimming at V came to 5 bases and at J to 0 bases, leaving 4 bases not matched to a gene. Germline V CDR1 and CDR2: SGHTA, FQGNSA. There are 15 residues in the CDR3. The CDR3 nucleotides read TGTGCCAGCAGCCTTGGGACAGTCTCTGGAAACACCATATATTTT. It is translated as CASSLGTVSGNTIYF.

The CDR3 region has the DNA TGCGCCAGCAGCCAAGGGTGGGAGGGCTTTAATCAGCCCCAGCATTTT. Translating it yields CASSQGWEGFNQPQHF. This chain links TRBV4-1 with TRBJ1-5; D is uncertain. V lost 1 base and J 4 bases, leaving 14 bases between the germline ends. The CDR3 is 16 amino acids. Per the germline V gene, CDR1 is MGHRA and CDR2 is YSYEKL.

This chain connects TRBV7-2 to TRBJ1-6, with 9 bases fitting TRBD1. V trimming: 5 bases; J trimming: 6 bases; junction bases outside the gene matches: 8. The CDR3 is made up of 16 amino acids. Germline assignment: CDR1 SGHTA and CDR2 FQGNSA. CDR3 sequence reads: CASSQGTGLSNSPLHF. CDR3 in DNA: TGTGCCAGCAGCCAAGGGACAGGGCTAAGTAATTCACCCCTCCACTTT.